This T cell receptor (beta chain) was recorded in a study of cytomegalovirus exposure and HLA in healthy donors. The V end lost 6 bases, the J end lost 5 bases, and 13 bases lay between the germline ends. Germline CDR1 reads ENHRY; CDR2 reads SYGVKD. This CDR3 comprises 13 residues. The study ran its PCR with 60 Vbeta and 13 Jbeta primers. Libraries were prepared by immunoSEQ multiplex PCR; TCRdb keeps only in-frame clonotypes and omits some of them. The table lists approximately 89,000 clones, 55% to 80% of them singletons, with 1.2% in the top ten. Nominally healthy donors were sampled, though unrecorded immune exposures were likely.

Sample: PBMCs. This TCR was recovered from a female donor in good health and CMV-seronegative. The V call is TRBV10-3, the J call TRBJ1-1, with a tentative D call TRBD1 (5 bases). This CDR3 reads CAISDAGRTEAFF. CDR3 coding DNA: TGTGCCATCAGCGACGCAGGGCGGACTGAAGCTTTCTTT.